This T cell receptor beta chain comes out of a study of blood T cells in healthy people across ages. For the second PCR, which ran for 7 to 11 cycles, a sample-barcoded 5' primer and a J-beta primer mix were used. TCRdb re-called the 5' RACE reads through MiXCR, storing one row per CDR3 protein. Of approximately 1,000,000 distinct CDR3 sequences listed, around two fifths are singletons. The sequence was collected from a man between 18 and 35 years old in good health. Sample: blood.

The CDR3 loop reads CASSPGTSGGPNSYNEQYF. The CDR3 DNA follows: TGTGCCAGCAGCCCTGGGACTAGCGGGGGACCCAACTCCTACAATGAGCAGTACTTC. The chain combines TRBV6-1 with TRBJ2-7, with 14 bases matching TRBD2. Germline CDR1 is MNHNS and CDR2 is SASEGT. Trimming took 6 bases from V and 7 from J; bases not matched to a gene: 20. This CDR3 has 19 residues.